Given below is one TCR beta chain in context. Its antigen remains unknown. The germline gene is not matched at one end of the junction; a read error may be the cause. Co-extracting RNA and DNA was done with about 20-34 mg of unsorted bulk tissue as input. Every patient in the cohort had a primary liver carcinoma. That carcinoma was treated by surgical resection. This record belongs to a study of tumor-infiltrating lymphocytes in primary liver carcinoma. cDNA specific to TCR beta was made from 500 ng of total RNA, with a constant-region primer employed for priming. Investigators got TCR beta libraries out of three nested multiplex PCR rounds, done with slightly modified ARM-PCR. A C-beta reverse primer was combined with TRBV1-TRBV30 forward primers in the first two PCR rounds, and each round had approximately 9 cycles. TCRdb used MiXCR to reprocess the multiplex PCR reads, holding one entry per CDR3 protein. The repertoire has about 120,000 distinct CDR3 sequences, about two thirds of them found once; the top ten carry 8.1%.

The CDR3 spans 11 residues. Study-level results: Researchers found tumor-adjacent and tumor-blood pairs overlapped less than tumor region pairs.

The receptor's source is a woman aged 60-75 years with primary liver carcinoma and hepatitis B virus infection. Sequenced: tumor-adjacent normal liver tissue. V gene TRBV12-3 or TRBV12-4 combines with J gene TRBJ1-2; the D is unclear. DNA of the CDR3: TGTGCCAGCACCCTGGGCGGAGAGAGCGACTTC. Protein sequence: CASTLGGESDF.